A single sample gave rise to the 22 T cell receptor beta chains below, sequenced in a study of CD4 T cells in relation to SARS-CoV-2 and coronaviruses. Unexposed donor CD4+ T cells date from about 2010-2018, before the COVID-19 pandemic. Assay: immunoSEQ multiplex PCR; the TCRdb copy retains only in-frame clones and omits some. The sample lists under 70,000 clones; 70% to 90% were seen once. The sequenced sample was memory CD4+ T cells from PBMCs. These receptors all stem from a human donor in good health.

V and J are TRBV19 and TRBJ2-7; D possibly corresponds to TRBD2 (6 bases). Germline V gives CDR1 LNHDA, CDR2 SQIVND (reference sequence). The CDR3 consists of 16 residues. V was cut by 1 base and J by 2 bases, with 15 bases left in between. CDR3 in DNA: TGTGCCAGTAGTATAGCCTCCGGGACGGGGGCCTACGAGCAGTACTTC. Translated, it gives CASSIASGTGAYEQYF. The variable domain in full, with the rest retrieved from reference TRBV19 and TRBJ2-7, is DGGITQSPKYLFRKEGQNVTLSCEQNLNHDAMYWYRQDPGQGLRLIYYSQIVNDFQKGDIAEGYSVSREKKESFPLTVTSAQKNPTAFYLCASSIASGTGAYEQYFGPGTRLTVT.

The chain couples TRBV29-1 to TRBJ2-3; possibly TRBD1 or TRBD2 for D (6 bases each). Germline V gene data show CDR1 as SQVTM and CDR2 as ANQGSEA. The CDR3 is 15 residues long. Trimming left V 4 bases short and J 0 bases short, with 14 bases between. The CDR3 here is CSVVSGAHSTDTQYF. In DNA form, the CDR3 reads TGCAGCGTTGTTTCGGGGGCCCATAGCACAGATACGCAGTATTTT.

The genes are TRBV21-1 and TRBJ2-7; TRBD2, the D gene given by the table, was not confirmed from the DNA. TRBV21-1 is termed a pseudogene. The CDR3 totals 16 residues. This chain's CDR3 is CASSKVLGSDQTKQYF. CDR3 nucleotides: TGTGCCAGCAGCAAAGTCCTAGGATCCGATCAAACGAAGCAGTACTTC.

The V and J genes are TRBV6-6 and TRBJ2-7; the D is unclear. This CDR3 region has 13 residues. Germline CDR1 and CDR2: MNHNY and SVGAGI (reference sequence). The ends were cut back, 6 bases at V and 1 base at J, with 10 bases in the middle. The CDR3 bases are TGTGCCAGCAGGCTACCCTCTTCCTACGAGCAGTACTTC. This gives the protein CASRLPSSYEQYF.

The chain recombines TRBV7-9 with TRBJ1-1, with D possibly being TRBD1 (5 bases). V was pared by 8 bases and J by 1 base, with 14 bases between. Germline V gene sequence: CDR1 SEHNR, CDR2 FQNEAQ (reference sequence). The CDR3 has 14 residues. CDR3 nucleotide sequence: TGTGCCAGCGGAAACCGGGACGGGAACACTGAAGCTTTCTTT. As protein: CASGNRDGNTEAFF. The full variable domain, rest sourced from reference TRBV7-9 and TRBJ1-1, is DTGVSQNPRHKITKRGQNVTFRCDPISEHNRLYWYRQTLGQGPEFLTYFQNEAQLEKSRLLSDRFSAERPKGSFSTLEIQRTEQGDSAMYLCASGNRDGNTEAFFGQGTRLTVV.

The CDR3 region has the DNA TGTGCCAGCAGCACGGGTGGGGTACGTACTGAAGCTTTCTTT. Protein: CASSTGGVRTEAFF. The chain uses TRBV7-9 and TRBJ1-1; D is unclear. V lost 5 bases and J lost 5, with 15 bases in between. This CDR3 is 14 amino acids long. Germline-derived CDR1 and CDR2 are SEHNR and FQNEAQ (reference sequence).

The CDR3 DNA follows: TGTGCCAGCAGCGCCTCAGGGTCGGGAGATACGCAGTATTTT. It is translated as CASSASGSGDTQYF. This chain uses TRBV9 with TRBJ2-3, with D possibly TRBD1 on 5 matching bases. The CDR3 has 14 amino acids. Trimming pared 3 bases from V and 5 bases from J, leaving 13 bases between. Per germline, CDR1 SGDLS and CDR2 YYNGEE.

The V and J genes are TRBV18 and TRBJ2-7; TRBD1 matches at 7 bases. The CDR3 spans 14 residues. The V gene end was trimmed by 4 bases and the J gene end by 2 bases; junction bases not matched to a gene: 5. In germline, CDR1 is KGHSH, CDR2 LQKENI. CDR3 nucleotides: TGTGCCAGCTCACAGGGGGCGCAAACCTACGAGCAGTACTTC. Its translation: CASSQGAQTYEQYF.

The J gene is TRBJ1-1, the V gene TRBV3-1 (or the pseudogene TRBV3-2), with D hard to call. This CDR3 contains 15 residues. Trimming removed 4 bases from V and 3 bases from J, with 15 bases in between. CDR1 is LGHDT and CDR2 is YNNKEL in the germline V gene (reference sequence). The CDR3 reads CASSPGSSEYTEAFF. DNA for the CDR3: TGTGCCAGCAGCCCGGGGTCAAGTGAGTACACTGAAGCTTTCTTT.

The rearrangement joins TRBV19 to TRBJ1-5, with a tentative D call TRBD1 (6 bases). The V gene's germline CDR1 is LNHDA and CDR2 SQIVND (reference sequence). Deletions cut 6 bases from V and 1 base from J, with 19 bases between. The CDR3 covers 17 residues. This CDR3 is CASSPARGGGSNQPQHF. In DNA, the CDR3 is TGTGCCAGTAGCCCGGCCAGGGGTGGTGGGAGCAATCAGCCCCAGCATTTT.

The CDR3 region has the DNA TGTGCCAGCAGTTACGCGGGGGGACAAATTGGATCACCCCTCCACTTT. It specifies CASSYAGGQIGSPLHF. This chain joins TRBV6-5 and TRBJ1-6; TRBD1 is a possible D gene (6 bases). In germline, CDR1 is MNHEY, CDR2 SVGAGI. V lost 2 bases, J lost 10 bases, and 18 bases lay in between. CDR3 size: 16 residues.

This chain uses TRBV5-1 with TRBJ2-5; D is undetermined. CDR1 and CDR2 from the germline V gene are SGHRS and YFSETQ. Trimming took 0 bases from V and 5 from J, leaving 11 bases between them. This CDR3 is 14 amino acids long. Written as DNA, the CDR3 is TGCGCCAGCAGCTTGGCCGACGGCTCCGAGACCCAGTACTTC. This gives the protein CASSLADGSETQYF.

In its sample, this clone was seen once. The genes are TRBV18 and TRBJ2-3, with D perhaps matching TRBD1 (6 bases). Germline V gene sequence: CDR1 KGHSH, CDR2 LQKENI. The CDR3 spans 21 residues. The V and J ends lost 4 bases and 1 base respectively, with 30 bases between them. Here the CDR3 DNA reads TGTGCCAGCTCACTTCAACCTCAGGGGCTAGGCGGGCCAGGGGGCACAGATACGCAGTATTTT. This translates into CASSLQPQGLGGPGGTDTQYF.

The chain employs TRBV11-2 and TRBJ2-2; D is ambiguous. Germline lookup yields CDR1 SGHAT and CDR2 FQNNGV. V lost 1 base, J lost 4 bases, and 7 bases lay in between. The CDR3 loop spans 14 amino acids. In DNA, the CDR3 is TGTGCCAGCAGCTTAGTTGTCAGCACCGGGGAGCTGTTTTTT. Residues: CASSLVVSTGELFF.

This clone was detected only once. The chain carries TRBV27 and TRBJ1-4, with 7 bases lining up with TRBD1. The germline gives CDR1 MNHEY, CDR2 SMNVEV (reference sequence). The CDR3 has 15 residues. Losses at the gene ends were 6 bases for V and 5 bases for J; bases not matched to a gene: 9. The CDR3 reads CASSPRDSLNEKLFF. In DNA, the CDR3 is TGTGCCAGCAGCCCCCGGGACAGCCTAAATGAAAAACTGTTTTTT. The full variable domain, its missing parts supplied by reference TRBV27 and TRBJ1-4, is EAQVTQNPRYLITVTGKKLTVTCSQNMNHEYMSWYRQDPGLGLRQIYYSMNVEVTDKGDVPEGYKVSRKEKRNFPLILESPSPNQTSLYFCASSPRDSLNEKLFFGSGTQLSVL.

The chain couples TRBV19 to TRBJ1-5; 7 bases are shared with TRBD1. The CDR3 consists of 16 residues. The V gene end was trimmed by 4 bases and the J gene end by 5 bases; junction bases not matched to a gene: 11. Germline loops: CDR1 LNHDA, CDR2 SQIVND (reference sequence). CDR3 region: CASSRDSPSSHQPQHF. CDR3 bases: TGTGCCAGTAGTAGGGACAGTCCCTCATCCCATCAGCCCCAGCATTTT.

V and J are TRBV10-1 and TRBJ2-7; no firm D call. V lost 3 bases and J lost 5, with 14 bases in between. Germline V gene data show CDR1 as WNHNN and CDR2 as SYGVQD (reference sequence). This CDR3 is built from 14 residues. CDR3: CASSETPDFHEQYF. DNA of the CDR3: TGCGCCAGCAGTGAAACGCCCGATTTTCACGAGCAGTACTTC.

This chain uses TRBV6-1 with TRBJ1-6, with TRBD1 identical over 10 bases. The CDR3 has 15 residues. Germline V gives CDR1 MNHNS, CDR2 SASEGT. V was pared by 3 bases and J by 9 bases, with 5 bases of the junction left unmatched. CDR3 sequence: CASSDQTGGFSPLHF. As DNA, the CDR3 is TGTGCCAGCAGTGATCAGACAGGGGGCTTTTCACCCCTCCACTTT.

In this sample, this clone turned up once. The chain uses TRBV7-9 and TRBJ1-2; D ambiguous. Germline values: CDR1 SEHNR, CDR2 FQNEAQ (reference sequence). CDR3 size: 12 residues. Trimming removed 3 bases from V and 3 bases from J, with 5 bases in between. CDR3 in amino acids: CASSFSDYGYTF. DNA for the CDR3: TGTGCCAGCAGCTTCTCTGACTATGGCTACACCTTC.

The chain uses TRBV28 and TRBJ2-1; D is perhaps TRBD2 (6 bases). V gave up 7 bases and J gave up 9 bases, with 25 bases separating them. From germline, CDR1 is MDHEN and CDR2 SYDVKM. The CDR3 is made up of 16 amino acids. The CDR3 reads CASKGSVGTLGSEQFF. CDR3 DNA: TGTGCCAGCAAAGGCTCGGTGGGGACCCTCGGGAGTGAGCAGTTCTTC.

The V call is TRBV24-1, the J call TRBJ2-7; a possible D gene is TRBD1 (6 bases). Germline V CDR1 and CDR2: KGHDR, SFDVKD. V was trimmed by 9 bases and J by 0 bases, leaving 11 bases between them. The CDR3 sequence is 13 residues long. For the CDR3, the DNA is TGTGCCACCTCGAGGGGGAGCTCCTACGAGCAGTACTTC. Its protein product is CATSRGSSYEQYF.

The rearrangement uses TRBV7-9 and TRBJ2-1; 9 bases map to TRBD2. Losses at the gene ends were 1 base for V and 1 base for J; bases not matched to a gene: 11. The CDR3 runs to 19 residues. Germline CDR1 is SEHNR and CDR2 is FQNEAQ (reference sequence). As DNA, the CDR3 is TGTGCCAGCAGCTTAGAATCGGTTAGCGGGAGAAGGTCCTACAATGAGCAGTTCTTC. This codes for CASSLESVSGRRSYNEQFF.